This T cell receptor beta chain stems from a study of PD-1 blockade in mismatch repair-deficient tumors. Study observations and caveats: Rapid post-treatment expansion, then contraction, generally preceding radiologic response, marked tumor-resident clones.

As concerns this clone: What it binds is not known.

Profiling relied on immunoSEQ multiplex PCR, and the TCRdb table lists in-frame clones only, not all of them. Of 30,000 to 40,000 clones listed, 70% to 90% are singletons. Germline V CDR1 and CDR2: SGHTS, YDEGEE. This CDR3 has 14 amino acids. Unmatched junction bases numbered 2, after V lost 3 bases and J lost 3 bases. The sequenced sample was peripheral blood, obtained less than 95 weeks after starting pembrolizumab. The chain has TRBV5-8 and TRBJ2-7; 11 nucleotides align to TRBD2. The receptor comes from an adult with mismatch repair-deficient cancer. CDR3 region: CASSYGTSGYEQYF. CDR3 bases: TGTGCCAGCAGCTACGGGACTAGCGGCTACGAGCAGTACTTC.